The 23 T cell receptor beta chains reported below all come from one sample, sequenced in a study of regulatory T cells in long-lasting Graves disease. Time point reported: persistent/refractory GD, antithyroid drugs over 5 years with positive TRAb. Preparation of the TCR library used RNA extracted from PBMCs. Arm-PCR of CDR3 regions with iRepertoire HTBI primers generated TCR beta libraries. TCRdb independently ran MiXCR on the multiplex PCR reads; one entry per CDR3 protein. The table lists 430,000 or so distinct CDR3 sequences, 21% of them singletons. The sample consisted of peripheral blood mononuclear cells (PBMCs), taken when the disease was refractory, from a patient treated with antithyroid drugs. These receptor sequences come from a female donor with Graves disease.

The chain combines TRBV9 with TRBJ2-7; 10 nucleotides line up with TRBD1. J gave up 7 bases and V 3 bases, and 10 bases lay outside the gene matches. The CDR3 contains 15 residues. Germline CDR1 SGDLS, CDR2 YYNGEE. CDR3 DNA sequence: TGTGCCAGCAGCGCCGGGACAGGGGCCAGGGGAGAGCAGTACTTC. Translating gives CASSAGTGARGEQYF.

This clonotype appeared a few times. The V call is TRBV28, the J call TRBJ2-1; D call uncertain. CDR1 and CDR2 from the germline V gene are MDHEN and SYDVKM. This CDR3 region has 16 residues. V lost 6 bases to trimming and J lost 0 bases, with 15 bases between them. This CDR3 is CASRGFGRNSYNEQFF. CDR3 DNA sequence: TGTGCCAGCAGGGGATTCGGACGGAACTCCTACAATGAGCAGTTCTTC.

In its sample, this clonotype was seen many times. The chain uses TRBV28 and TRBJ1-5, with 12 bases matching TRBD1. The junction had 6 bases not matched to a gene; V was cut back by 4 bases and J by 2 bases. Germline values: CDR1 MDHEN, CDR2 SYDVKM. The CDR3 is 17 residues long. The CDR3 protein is CASSSGTGGWGNQPQHF. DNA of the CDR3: TGTGCCAGCAGTTCCGGGACAGGGGGCTGGGGCAATCAGCCCCAGCATTTT.

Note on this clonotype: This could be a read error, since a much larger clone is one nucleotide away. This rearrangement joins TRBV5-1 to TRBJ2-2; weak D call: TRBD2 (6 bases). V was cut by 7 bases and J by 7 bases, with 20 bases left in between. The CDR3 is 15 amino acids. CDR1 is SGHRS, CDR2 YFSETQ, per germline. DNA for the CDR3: TGCGCCAGCGGCGCGCGACAGTTGGAGGGCGGGGAGCTGTTTTTT. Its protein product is CASGARQLEGGELFF.

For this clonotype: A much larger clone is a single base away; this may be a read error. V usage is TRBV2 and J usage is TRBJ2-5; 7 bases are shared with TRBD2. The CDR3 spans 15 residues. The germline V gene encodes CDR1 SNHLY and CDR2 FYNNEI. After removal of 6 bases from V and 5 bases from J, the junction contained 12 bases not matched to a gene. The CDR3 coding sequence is TGTGCCAGCAGGCGCATCGGCGGGAGCGGCGAGACCCAGTACTTC. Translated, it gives CASRRIGGSGETQYF.

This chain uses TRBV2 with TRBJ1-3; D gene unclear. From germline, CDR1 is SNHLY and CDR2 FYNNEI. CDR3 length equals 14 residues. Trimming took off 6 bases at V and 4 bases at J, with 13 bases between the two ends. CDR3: CASSLVQTGNTIYF. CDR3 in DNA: TGTGCCAGCAGCTTAGTACAGACGGGAAACACCATATATTTT.

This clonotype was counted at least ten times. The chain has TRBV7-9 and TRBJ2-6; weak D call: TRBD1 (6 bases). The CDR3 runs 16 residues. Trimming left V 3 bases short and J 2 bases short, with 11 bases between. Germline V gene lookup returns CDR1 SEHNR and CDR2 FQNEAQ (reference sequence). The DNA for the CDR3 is TGTGCCAGCAGCTTGCAGGGGCGAGCTGGGGCCAACGTCCTGACTTTC. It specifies CASSLQGRAGANVLTF.

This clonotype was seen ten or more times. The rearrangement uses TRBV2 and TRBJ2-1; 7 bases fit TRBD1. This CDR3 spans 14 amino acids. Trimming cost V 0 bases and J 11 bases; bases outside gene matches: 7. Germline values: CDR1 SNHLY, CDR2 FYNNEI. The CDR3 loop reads CASSEASDRAKQFF. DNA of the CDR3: TGTGCCAGCAGTGAAGCCTCAGACAGGGCTAAGCAGTTCTTC. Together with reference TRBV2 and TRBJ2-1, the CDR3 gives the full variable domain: EPEVTQTPSHQVTQMGQEVILRCVPISNHLYFYWYRQILGQKVEFLVSFYNNEISEKSEIFDDQFSVERPDGSNFTLKIRSTKLEDSAMYFCASSEASDRAKQFFGPGTRLTVL.

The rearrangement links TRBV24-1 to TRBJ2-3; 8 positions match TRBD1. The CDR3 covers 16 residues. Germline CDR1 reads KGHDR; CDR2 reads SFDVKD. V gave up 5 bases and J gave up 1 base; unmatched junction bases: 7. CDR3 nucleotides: TGTGCCACCAGTGCTAACAGGGGACAGGGCACAGATACGCAGTATTTT. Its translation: CATSANRGQGTDTQYF.

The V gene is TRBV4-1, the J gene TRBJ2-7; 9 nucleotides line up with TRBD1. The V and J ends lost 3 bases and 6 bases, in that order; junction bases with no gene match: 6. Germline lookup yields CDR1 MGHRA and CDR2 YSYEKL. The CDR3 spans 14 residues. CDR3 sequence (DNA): TGCGCCAGCAGCCAGGGACAGGGTAACTTCGAGCAGTACTTC. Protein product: CASSQGQGNFEQYF.

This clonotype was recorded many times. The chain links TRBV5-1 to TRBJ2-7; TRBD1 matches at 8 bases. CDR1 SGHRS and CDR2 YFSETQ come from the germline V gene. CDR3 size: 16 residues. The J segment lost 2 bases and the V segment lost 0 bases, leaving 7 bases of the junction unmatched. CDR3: CASSLGGQATTYEQYF. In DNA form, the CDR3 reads TGCGCCAGCAGCTTGGGGGGACAGGCGACGACCTACGAGCAGTACTTC.

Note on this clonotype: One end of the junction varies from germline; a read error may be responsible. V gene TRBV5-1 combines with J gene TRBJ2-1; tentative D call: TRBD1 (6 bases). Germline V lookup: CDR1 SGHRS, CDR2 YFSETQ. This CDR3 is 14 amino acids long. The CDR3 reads CASSLGDIYNEQSF. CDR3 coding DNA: TGCGCCAGCAGCTTGGGGGACATCTACAATGAGCAGTCCTTC.

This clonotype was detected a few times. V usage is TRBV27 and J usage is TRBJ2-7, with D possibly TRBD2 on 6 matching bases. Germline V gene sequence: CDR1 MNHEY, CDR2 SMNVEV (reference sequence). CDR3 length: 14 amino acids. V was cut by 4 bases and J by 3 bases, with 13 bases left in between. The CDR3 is CASSSGVWGYEQYF. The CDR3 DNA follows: TGTGCCAGCAGTTCGGGGGTATGGGGCTACGAGCAGTACTTC.

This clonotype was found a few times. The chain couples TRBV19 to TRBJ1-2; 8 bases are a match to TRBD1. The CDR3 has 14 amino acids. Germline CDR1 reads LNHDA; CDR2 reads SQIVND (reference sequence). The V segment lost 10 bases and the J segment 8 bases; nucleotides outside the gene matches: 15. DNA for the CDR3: TGTGCCACAAAGCCAGGACAGGGATTGTGGGGCTACACCTTC. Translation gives CATKPGQGLWGYTF.

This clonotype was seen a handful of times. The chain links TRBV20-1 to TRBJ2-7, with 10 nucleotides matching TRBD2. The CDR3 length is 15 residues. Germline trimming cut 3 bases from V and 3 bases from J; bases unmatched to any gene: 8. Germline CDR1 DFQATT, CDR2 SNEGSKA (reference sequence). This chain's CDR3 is CSARDLSGRFYEQYF. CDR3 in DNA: TGCAGTGCTAGGGATCTTAGCGGGAGGTTCTACGAGCAGTACTTC.

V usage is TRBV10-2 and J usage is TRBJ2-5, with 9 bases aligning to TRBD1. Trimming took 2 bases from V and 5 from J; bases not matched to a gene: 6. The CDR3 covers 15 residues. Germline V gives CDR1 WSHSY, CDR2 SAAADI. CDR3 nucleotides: TGCGCCAGCAGTGAGGGGACAGGGTTTTTGGAGACCCAGTACTTC. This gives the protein CASSEGTGFLETQYF.

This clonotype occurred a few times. The CDR3: CASSHQSARFNPGELFF. The CDR3, as DNA: TGTGCCAGCAGCCATCAGAGCGCGCGCTTTAATCCCGGGGAGCTGTTTTTT. This chain connects TRBV14 to TRBJ2-2; no definite D call. The CDR3 loop spans 17 amino acids. V lost 3 bases to trimming and J lost 6 bases, with 20 bases between them. Germline CDR1 SGHDN, CDR2 FVKESK.

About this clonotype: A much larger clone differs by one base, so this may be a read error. Here the CDR3 DNA reads TGTGCCAGCAGTTACTCAGGGGGTGGTTACGAGCAGTTCTTC. This gives the protein CASSYSGGGYEQFF. This chain connects TRBV6-2 or TRBV6-3 to TRBJ2-1; TRBD1 is a possible D gene (6 bases). Germline V gives CDR1 MNHEY, CDR2 SVGEGT. The length of the CDR3 is 14 residues. V was pared by 0 bases and J by 10 bases, with 13 bases between.

The DNA of the CDR3 is TGTGCCAGCAGCTTAGGCCAGCAGATCTATGGCTACACCTTC. Protein sequence: CASSLGQQIYGYTF. This rearrangement joins TRBV5-4 to TRBJ1-2; the D is unclear. Germline V CDR1 and CDR2: SGHNT, YYREEE (reference sequence). The V and J ends lost 2 bases and 4 bases respectively, with 12 bases between them. The CDR3 length is 14 residues. Full variable domain (rest looked up from reference TRBV5-4 and TRBJ1-2): ETGVTQSPTHLIKTRGQQVTLRCSSQSGHNTVSWYQQALGQGPQFIFQYYREEENGRGNFPPRFSGLQFPNYSSELNVNALELDDSALYLCASSLGQQIYGYTFGSGTRLTVV.

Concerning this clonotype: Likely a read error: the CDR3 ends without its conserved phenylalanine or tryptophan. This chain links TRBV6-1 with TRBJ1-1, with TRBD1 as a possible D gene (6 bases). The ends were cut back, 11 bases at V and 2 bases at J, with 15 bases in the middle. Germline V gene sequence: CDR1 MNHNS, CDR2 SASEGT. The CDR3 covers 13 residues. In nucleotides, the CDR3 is TGTGCCGCCCTGGGGGGGACAAACACTGAAGCTTTCCTT. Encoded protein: CAALGGTNTEAFL.

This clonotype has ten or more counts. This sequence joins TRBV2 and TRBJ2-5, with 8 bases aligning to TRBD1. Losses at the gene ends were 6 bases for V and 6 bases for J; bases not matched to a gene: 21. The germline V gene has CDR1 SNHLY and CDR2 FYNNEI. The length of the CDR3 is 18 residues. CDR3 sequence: CASSPKRSLTGAVKTQYF. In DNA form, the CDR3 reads TGTGCCAGCAGCCCGAAGAGGTCCCTGACAGGGGCGGTGAAGACCCAGTACTTC.

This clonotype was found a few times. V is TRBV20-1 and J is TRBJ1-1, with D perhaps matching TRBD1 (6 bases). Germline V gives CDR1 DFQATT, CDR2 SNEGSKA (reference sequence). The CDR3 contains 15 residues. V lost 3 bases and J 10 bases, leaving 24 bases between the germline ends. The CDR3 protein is CSASGPDRRESRAFF. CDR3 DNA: TGCAGTGCTAGCGGCCCCGACAGGAGAGAGAGCCGAGCTTTCTTT.

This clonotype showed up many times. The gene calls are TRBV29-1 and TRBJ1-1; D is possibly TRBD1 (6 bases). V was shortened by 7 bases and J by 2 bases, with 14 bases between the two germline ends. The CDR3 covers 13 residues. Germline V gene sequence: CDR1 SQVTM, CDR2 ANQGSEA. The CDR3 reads CSGKQGGNTEAFF. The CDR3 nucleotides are TGCAGCGGAAAACAGGGAGGAAACACTGAAGCTTTCTTT.